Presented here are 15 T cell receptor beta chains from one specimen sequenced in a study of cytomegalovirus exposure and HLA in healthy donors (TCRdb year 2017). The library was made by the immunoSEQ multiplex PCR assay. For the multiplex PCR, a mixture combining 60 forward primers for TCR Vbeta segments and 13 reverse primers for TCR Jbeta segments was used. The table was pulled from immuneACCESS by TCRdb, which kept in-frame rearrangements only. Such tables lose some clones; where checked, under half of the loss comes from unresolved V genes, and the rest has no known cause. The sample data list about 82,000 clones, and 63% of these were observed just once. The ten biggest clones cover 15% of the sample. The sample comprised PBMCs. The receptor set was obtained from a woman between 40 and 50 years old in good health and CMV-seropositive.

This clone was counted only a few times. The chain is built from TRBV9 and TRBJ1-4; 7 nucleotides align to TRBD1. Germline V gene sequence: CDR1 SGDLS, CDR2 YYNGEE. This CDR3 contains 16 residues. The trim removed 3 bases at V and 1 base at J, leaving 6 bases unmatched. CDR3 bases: TGTGCCAGCAGCGAGGGACAGATCAAAACTAATGAAAAACTGTTTTTT. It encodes CASSEGQIKTNEKLFF. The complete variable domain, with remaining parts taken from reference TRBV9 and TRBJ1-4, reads DSGVTQTPKHLITATGQRVTLRCSPRSGDLSVYWYQQSLDQGLQFLIQYYNGEERAKGNILERFSAQQFPDLHSELNLSSLELGDSALYFCASSEGQIKTNEKLFFGSGTQLSVL.

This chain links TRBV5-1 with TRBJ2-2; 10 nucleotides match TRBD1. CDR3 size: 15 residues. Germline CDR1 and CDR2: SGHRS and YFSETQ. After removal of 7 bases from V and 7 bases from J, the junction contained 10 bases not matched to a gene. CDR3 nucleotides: TGCGCCAGCTCGGCGACAGGGGGCAACCTCGGGGAGCTGTTTTTT. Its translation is CASSATGGNLGELFF. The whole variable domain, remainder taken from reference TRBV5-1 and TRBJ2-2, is KAGVTQTPRYLIKTRGQQVTLSCSPISGHRSVSWYQQTPGQGLQFLFEYFSETQRNKGNFPGRFSGRQFSNSRSEMNVSTLELGDSALYLCASSATGGNLGELFFGEGSRLTVL.

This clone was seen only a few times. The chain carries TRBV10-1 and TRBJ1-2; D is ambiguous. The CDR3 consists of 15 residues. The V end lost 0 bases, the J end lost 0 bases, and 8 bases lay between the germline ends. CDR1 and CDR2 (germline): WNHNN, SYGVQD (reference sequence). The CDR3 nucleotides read TGCGCCAGCAGTGAGTCGAGGAAAGCTAACTATGGCTACACCTTC. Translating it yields CASSESRKANYGYTF.

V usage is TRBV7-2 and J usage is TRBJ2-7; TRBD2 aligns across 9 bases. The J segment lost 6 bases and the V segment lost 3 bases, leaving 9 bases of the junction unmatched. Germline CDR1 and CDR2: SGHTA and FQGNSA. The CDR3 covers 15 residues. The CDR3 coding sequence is TGTGCCAGCAGCTTGGGCCTAGCGGGATCTGGCGAGCAGTACTTC. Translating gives CASSLGLAGSGEQYF.

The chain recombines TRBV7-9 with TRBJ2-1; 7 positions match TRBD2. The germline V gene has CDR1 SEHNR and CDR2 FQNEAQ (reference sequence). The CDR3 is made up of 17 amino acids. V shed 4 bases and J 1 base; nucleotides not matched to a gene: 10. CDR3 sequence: CASSWNLADLSYNEQFF. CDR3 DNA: TGTGCCAGCAGCTGGAACCTAGCGGATCTTTCCTACAATGAGCAGTTCTTC.

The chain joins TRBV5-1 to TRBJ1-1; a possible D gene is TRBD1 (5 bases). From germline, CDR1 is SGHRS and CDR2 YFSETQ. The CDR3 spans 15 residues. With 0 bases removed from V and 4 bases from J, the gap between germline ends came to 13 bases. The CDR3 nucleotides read TGCGCCAGCAGCTTGGGGAGGGGAATGGCCACTGAAGCTTTCTTT. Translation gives CASSLGRGMATEAFF.

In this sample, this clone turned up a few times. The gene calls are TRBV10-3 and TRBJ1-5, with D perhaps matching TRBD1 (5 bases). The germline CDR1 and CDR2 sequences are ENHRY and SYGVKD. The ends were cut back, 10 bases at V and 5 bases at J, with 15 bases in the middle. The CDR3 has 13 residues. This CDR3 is CATRWGVDQPQHF. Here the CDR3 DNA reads TGTGCCACCAGATGGGGGGTAGATCAGCCCCAGCATTTT.

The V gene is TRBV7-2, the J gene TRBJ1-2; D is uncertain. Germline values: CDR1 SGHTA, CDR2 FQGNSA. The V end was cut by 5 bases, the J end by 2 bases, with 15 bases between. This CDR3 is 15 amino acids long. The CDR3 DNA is TGTGCCAGCAGCCCTGGCGGGTTGGGGAACTATGGCTACACCTTC. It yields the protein CASSPGGLGNYGYTF.

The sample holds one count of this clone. In DNA form, the CDR3 reads TGTGCCACCAGCAGAGAGGTGGCAGGGCAAGCCGGGGAGCTGTTTTTT. Amino acids: CATSREVAGQAGELFF. The chain recombines TRBV15 with TRBJ2-2; D perhaps matches TRBD1 (5 bases). With 0 bases removed from V and 6 bases from J, the gap between germline ends came to 14 bases. The CDR3 runs 16 residues. Germline V gives CDR1 LNHNV, CDR2 YYDKDF (reference sequence).

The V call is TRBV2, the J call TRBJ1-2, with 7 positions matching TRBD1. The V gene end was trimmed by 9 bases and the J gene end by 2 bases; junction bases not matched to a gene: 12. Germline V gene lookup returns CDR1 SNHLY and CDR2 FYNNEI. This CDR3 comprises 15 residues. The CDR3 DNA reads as TGTGCCAGAAGGGGACAGCCGCCCAACAACTATGGCTACACCTTC. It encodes CARRGQPPNNYGYTF.

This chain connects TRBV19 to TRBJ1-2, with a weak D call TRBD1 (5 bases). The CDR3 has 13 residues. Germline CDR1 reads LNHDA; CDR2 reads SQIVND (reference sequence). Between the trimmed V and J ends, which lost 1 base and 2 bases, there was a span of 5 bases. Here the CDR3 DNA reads TGTGCCAGTAGTATAGCAGGGAACTATGGCTACACCTTC. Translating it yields CASSIAGNYGYTF.

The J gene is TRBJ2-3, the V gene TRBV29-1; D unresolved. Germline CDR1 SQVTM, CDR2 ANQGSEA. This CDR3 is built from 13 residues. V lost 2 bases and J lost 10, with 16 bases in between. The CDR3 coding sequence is TGCAGCGTTGAAAGCAGAGAGACGGGTGCGCAGTATTTT. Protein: CSVESRETGAQYF.

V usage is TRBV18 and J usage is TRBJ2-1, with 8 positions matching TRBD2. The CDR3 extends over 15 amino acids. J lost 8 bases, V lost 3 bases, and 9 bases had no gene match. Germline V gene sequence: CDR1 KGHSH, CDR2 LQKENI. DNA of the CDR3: TGTGCCAGCTCACCCATTAGCGGGATATCGGATGAGCAGTTCTTC. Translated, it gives CASSPISGISDEQFF.

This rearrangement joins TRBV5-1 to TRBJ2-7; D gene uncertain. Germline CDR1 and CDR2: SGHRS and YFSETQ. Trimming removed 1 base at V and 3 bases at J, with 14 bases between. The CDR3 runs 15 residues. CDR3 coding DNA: TGCGCCAGCAGCTTGACACCCGGAGATTTCTACGAGCAGTACTTC. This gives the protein CASSLTPGDFYEQYF.

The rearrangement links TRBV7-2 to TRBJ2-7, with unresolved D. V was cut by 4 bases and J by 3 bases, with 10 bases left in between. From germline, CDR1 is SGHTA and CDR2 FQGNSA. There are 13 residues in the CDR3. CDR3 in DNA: TGTGCCAGCAGCTCCGGCCCGGGCTACGAGCAGTACTTC. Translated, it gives CASSSGPGYEQYF.